This T cell receptor (beta chain) was retrieved from a study of shared clonotypes between healthy human individuals. TCRdb's copy holds only in-frame clones and misses some; the assay was immunoSEQ multiplex PCR. This table has about 610,000 clones, 95% to 97% appearing once. This CDR3 contains 15 residues. Germline V gene data show CDR1 as SGHAT and CDR2 as FQNNGV. V lost 3 bases and J lost 2, with 14 bases in between. Naive CD8 cells lacked CD45RO, underwent positive selection for CCR7 and left out terminally differentiated effector memory CD45RA+ cells. The V call is TRBV11-2, the J call TRBJ2-7, with D possibly matching TRBD2 (5 bases). The origin of this receptor is a woman in her thirties in good health. The sample taken for sequencing was naive CD8+ T cells sorted from blood. The CDR3 spells CASSFLAGNTYEQYF. The DNA for the CDR3 is TGTGCCAGCAGCTTCTTGGCGGGTAATACCTACGAGCAGTACTTC. The whole variable domain, filled in from reference TRBV11-2 and TRBJ2-7, reads EAGVAQSPRYKIIEKRQSVAFWCNPISGHATLYWYQQILGQGPKLLIQFQNNGVVDDSQLPKDRFSAERLKGVDSTLKIQPAKLEDSAVYLCASSFLAGNTYEQYFGPGTRLTVT.